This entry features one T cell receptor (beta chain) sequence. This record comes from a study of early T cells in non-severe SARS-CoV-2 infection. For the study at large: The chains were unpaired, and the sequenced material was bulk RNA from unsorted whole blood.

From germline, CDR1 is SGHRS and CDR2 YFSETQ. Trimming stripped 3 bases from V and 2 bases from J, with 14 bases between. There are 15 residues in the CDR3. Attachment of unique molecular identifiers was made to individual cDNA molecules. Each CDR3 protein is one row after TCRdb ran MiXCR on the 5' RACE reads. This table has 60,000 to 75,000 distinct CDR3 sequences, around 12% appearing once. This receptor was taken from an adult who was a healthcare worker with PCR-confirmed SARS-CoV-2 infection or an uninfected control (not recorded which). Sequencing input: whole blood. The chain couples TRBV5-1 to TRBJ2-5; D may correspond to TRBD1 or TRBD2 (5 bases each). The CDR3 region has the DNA TGCGCCAGCAGCTCCGGGACGCAGCGTCAAGAGACCCAGTACTTC. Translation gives CASSSGTQRQETQYF. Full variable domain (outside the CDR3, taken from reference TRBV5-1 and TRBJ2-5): KAGVTQTPRYLIKTRGQQVTLSCSPISGHRSVSWYQQTPGQGLQFLFEYFSETQRNKGNFPGRFSGRQFSNSRSEMNVSTLELGDSALYLCASSSGTQRQETQYFGPGTRLLVL.